The clone carrying this T cell receptor beta chain was seen a few times. The target antigen is unknown. The CDR3 spans 15 residues. Germline V lookup: CDR1 SGHKS, CDR2 YYEKEE (reference sequence). Trimming took off 4 bases at V and 4 bases at J, with 17 bases between the two ends. This sample is part of a study of T-cell memory formation after mild COVID-19. Study overall: Largely donor-specific sequence clusters came from two donors. Findings of the study overall: There was a balanced CD4/CD8 profile in clones contracting day 15 to 85, and later expanders leaned CD4+. Whether day 37 second-wave clones are SARS-CoV-2-specific was not confirmed.

Constant-segment primers were used for 5'RACE, and the resulting TCR alpha and TCR beta cDNA libraries carried sample barcodes and UMIs. MiXCR was run by TCRdb on the 5' RACE reads, yielding one entry per CDR3 protein. This sample carries 120,000 or so distinct CDR3 sequences, approximately 5.9% of them seen once, and the ten largest clones take approximately 2%. The sequenced sample consisted of PBMCs or a T cell subset sorted from them (not recorded which). V gene TRBV5-5 combines with J gene TRBJ1-2, with D uncertain. This receptor was taken from an adult woman who had mild COVID-19 (a few samples of this study predate the infection). Cell type and time point are not known. CDR3 nucleotides: TGTGCCAGCAGCCACTACAAAGTTTTCGTCTATGGCTACACCTTC. Its translation: CASSHYKVFVYGYTF.